The 9 T cell receptor beta chains given below trace back to one sample, sequenced in a study of blood T cell repertoires in COVID-19. The table came from immunoSEQ multiplex PCR; TCRdb's copy has only in-frame clones and leaves some out. The data hold about 300,000 clones, with roughly 82% observed a single time. The sample consisted of peripheral blood. The origin of the receptors is a woman aged 45-65 years with acute or convalescent COVID-19.

Only a few counts were recorded for this clone. The chain recombines TRBV15 with TRBJ1-4; possibly TRBD1 for D (6 bases). Germline loops: CDR1 LNHNV, CDR2 YYDKDF (reference sequence). V was pared by 8 bases and J by 5 bases, with 12 bases between. This CDR3 region has 13 residues. The CDR3 DNA follows: TGTGCCACCGAGGGGGACCAAAATGAAAAACTGTTTTTT. It codes for CATEGDQNEKLFF.

J is TRBJ1-4 and V is TRBV27; 9 bases align to TRBD1. In germline, CDR1 is MNHEY, CDR2 SMNVEV (reference sequence). The V gene end was trimmed by 6 bases and the J gene end by 5 bases; junction bases not matched to a gene: 16. This CDR3 has 18 amino acids. The CDR3 DNA follows: TGTGCCAGCAGCAGAACAGGGGGCCGGAGTATATTAAATGAAAAACTGTTTTTT. This sequence encodes CASSRTGGRSILNEKLFF.

The chain links TRBV27 to TRBJ1-5; possible D gene TRBD1, 6 bases. CDR3 length: 14 amino acids. Deletions cut 5 bases from V and 1 base from J, with 9 bases between. Germline CDR1 MNHEY, CDR2 SMNVEV (reference sequence). This chain's CDR3 is CASSKGQSNQPQHF. CDR3 sequence (DNA): TGTGCCAGCAGTAAAGGACAGAGCAATCAGCCCCAGCATTTT.

This rearrangement joins TRBV12-3 or TRBV12-4 to TRBJ2-1; D is possibly TRBD1 (7 bases). The CDR3 spans 13 residues. Trimming took 6 bases from V and 10 from J, leaving 16 bases between them. CDR3 loop: CASREGALWEQFF. CDR3 DNA: TGTGCCAGCAGGGAGGGGGCCCTTTGGGAGCAGTTCTTC.

The chain combines TRBV3-1 (or the pseudogene TRBV3-2) with TRBJ1-1, with D perhaps matching TRBD1 (5 bases). The CDR3 contains 13 residues. Per germline, CDR1 LGHDT and CDR2 YNNKEL (reference sequence). Trimming took off 3 bases at V and 4 bases at J, with 9 bases between the two ends. The CDR3 DNA reads as TGTGCCAGCAGCCACCGGACAAGCACTGAAGCTTTCTTT. Protein: CASSHRTSTEAFF.

This chain connects TRBV30 to TRBJ1-4, with 9 bases fitting TRBD1. Germline CDR1 reads GTSNPN; CDR2 reads SVGIG (reference sequence). V lost 5 bases and J lost 7; bases outside the gene matches: 8. This CDR3 spans 14 amino acids. CDR3 sequence: CAWSPGQGFEKLFF. As DNA, the CDR3 is TGTGCCTGGTCTCCGGGACAGGGTTTTGAAAAACTGTTTTTT.

This clone was observed once. The rearrangement joins TRBV13 to TRBJ1-6; 7 bases align to TRBD1. The CDR3 is 14 amino acids. Germline V gene sequence: CDR1 PRHDT, CDR2 FYEKMQ (reference sequence). Unmatched junction bases numbered 5, after V lost 5 bases and J lost 7 bases. The CDR3 region is CASSKTGINSPLHF. The CDR3 bases are TGTGCCAGCAGCAAGACAGGGATCAATTCACCCCTCCACTTT.

The chain couples TRBV4-1 to TRBJ1-2; no clear D. The CDR3 runs to 15 residues. V was clipped by 0 bases and J by 1 base, with 9 bases between them. CDR1 is MGHRA and CDR2 is YSYEKL in the germline V gene. This CDR3 is CASSQEGRLNYGYTF. The DNA for the CDR3 is TGCGCCAGCAGCCAAGAAGGCAGGCTTAACTATGGCTACACCTTC.

V usage is TRBV24-1 and J usage is TRBJ2-2, with TRBD1 identical over 8 bases. The CDR3 runs to 13 residues. Germline CDR1 KGHDR, CDR2 SFDVKD. V was clipped by 9 bases and J by 6 bases; unmatched bases: 5. CDR3 residues: CATSRGLAGELFF. The CDR3 region has the DNA TGTGCCACCTCCAGGGGGCTGGCCGGGGAGCTGTTTTTT.